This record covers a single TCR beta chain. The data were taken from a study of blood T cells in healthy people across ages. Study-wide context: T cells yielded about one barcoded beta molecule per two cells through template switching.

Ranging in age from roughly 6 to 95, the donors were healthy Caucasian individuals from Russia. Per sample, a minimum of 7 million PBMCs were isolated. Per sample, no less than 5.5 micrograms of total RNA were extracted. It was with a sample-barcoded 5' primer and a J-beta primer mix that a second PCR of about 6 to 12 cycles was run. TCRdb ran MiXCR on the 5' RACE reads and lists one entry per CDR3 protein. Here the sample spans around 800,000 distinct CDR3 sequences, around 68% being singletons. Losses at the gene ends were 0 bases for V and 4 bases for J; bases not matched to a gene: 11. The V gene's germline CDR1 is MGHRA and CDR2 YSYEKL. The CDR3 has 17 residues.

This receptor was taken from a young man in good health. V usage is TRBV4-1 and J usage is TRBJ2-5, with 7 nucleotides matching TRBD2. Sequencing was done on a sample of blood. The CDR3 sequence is CASSQDRGGALGETQYF. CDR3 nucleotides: TGCGCCAGCAGCCAAGACCGGGGAGGGGCCCTGGGAGAGACCCAGTACTTC.